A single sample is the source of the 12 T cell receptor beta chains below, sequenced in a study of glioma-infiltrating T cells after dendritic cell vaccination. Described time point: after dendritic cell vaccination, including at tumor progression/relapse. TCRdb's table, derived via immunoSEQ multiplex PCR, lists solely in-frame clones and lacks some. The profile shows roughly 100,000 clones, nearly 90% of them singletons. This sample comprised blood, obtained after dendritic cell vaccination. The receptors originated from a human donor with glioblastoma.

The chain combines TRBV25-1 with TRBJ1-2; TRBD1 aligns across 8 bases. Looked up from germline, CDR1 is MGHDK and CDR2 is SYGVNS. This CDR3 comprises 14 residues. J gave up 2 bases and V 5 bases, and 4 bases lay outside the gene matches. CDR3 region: CASSPGGANYGYTF. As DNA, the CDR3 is TGTGCCAGCAGTCCAGGGGGCGCGAACTATGGCTACACCTTC.

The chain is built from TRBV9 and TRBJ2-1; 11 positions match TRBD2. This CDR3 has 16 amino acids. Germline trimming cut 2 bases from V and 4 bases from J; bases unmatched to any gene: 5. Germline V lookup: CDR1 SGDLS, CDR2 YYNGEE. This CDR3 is CASSVVSGGGYNEQFF. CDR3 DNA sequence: TGTGCCAGCAGCGTCGTTAGCGGGGGGGGGTACAATGAGCAGTTCTTC.

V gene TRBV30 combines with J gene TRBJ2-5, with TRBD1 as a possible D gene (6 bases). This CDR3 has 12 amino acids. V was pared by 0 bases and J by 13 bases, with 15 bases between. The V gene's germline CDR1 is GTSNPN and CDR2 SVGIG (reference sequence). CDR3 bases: TGTGCCTGGAGTGTACTTGGAGACAGGAGGTACTTC. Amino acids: CAWSVLGDRRYF.

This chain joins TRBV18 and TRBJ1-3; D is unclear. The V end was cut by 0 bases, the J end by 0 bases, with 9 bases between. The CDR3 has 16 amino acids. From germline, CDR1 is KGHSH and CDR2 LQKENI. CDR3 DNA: TGTGCCAGCTCACCACCGGGCATCAGCTCTGGAAACACCATATATTTT. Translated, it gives CASSPPGISSGNTIYF.

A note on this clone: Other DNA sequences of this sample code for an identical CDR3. CDR3 sequence: CASSLGQPTTNEKLFF. For the CDR3, the DNA is TGCGCCAGCAGCTTGGGCCAACCTACAACTAATGAAAAACTGTTTTTT. The chain employs TRBV5-1 and TRBJ1-4; no clear D gene. Germline CDR1 reads SGHRS; CDR2 reads YFSETQ. This CDR3 is built from 16 residues. Trimming cost V 0 bases and J 0 bases, with 9 bases left between them.

The CDR3 DNA is TGTGCCAGCAGCTTATTCGTACAGCCAAACACTGAAGCTTTCTTT. Translating gives CASSLFVQPNTEAFF. The rearrangement uses TRBV7-8 and TRBJ1-1; D gene ambiguous. The CDR3 consists of 15 residues. The ends were cut back, 2 bases at V and 2 bases at J, with 12 bases in the middle. Germline CDR1 is SGHVS and CDR2 is FQNEAQ.

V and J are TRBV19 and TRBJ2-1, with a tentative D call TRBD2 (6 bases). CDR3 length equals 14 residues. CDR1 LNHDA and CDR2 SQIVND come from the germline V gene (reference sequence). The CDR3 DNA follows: TGTTCTGTCACAGCGGGTAGCCCCTACAATGAGCAGTTCTTC. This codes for CSVTAGSPYNEQFF.

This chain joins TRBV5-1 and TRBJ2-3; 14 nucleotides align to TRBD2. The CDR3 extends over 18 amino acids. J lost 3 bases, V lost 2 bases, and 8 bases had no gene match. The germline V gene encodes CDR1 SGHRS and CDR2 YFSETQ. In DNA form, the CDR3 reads TGCGCCAGCAGCTTTGGGACTAGCGGGGGCCGTTGGACAGATACGCAGTATTTT. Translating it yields CASSFGTSGGRWTDTQYF.

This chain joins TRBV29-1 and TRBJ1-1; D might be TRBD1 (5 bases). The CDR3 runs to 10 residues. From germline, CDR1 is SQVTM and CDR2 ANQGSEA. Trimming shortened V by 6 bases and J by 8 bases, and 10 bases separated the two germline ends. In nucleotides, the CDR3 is TGCAGCGTGGCCTGGACAGAAGCTTTCTTT. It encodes CSVAWTEAFF.

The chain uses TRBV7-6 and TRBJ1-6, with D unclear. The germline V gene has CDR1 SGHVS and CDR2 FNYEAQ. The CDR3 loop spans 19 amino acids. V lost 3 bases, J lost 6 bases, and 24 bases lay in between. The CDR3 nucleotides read TGTGCCAGCAGCTTGGAGGCCAGAGAGGGAAGGGTTCGTAATTCACCCCTCCACTTT. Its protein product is CASSLEAREGRVRNSPLHF.

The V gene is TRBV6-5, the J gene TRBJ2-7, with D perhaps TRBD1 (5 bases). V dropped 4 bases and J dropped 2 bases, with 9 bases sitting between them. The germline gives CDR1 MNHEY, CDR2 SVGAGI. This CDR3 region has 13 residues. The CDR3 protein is CASSLGPTYEQYF. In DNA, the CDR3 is TGTGCCAGCAGTTTGGGGCCCACCTACGAGCAGTACTTC.

The CDR3 reads CASSRTGAEQYF. The CDR3 region has the DNA TGTGCCAGCAGCAGGACAGGGGCCGAGCAGTACTTC. The rearrangement uses TRBV6-5 and TRBJ2-7; 9 nucleotides match TRBD1. V trimming: 6 bases; J trimming: 6 bases; junction bases outside the gene matches: 3. The CDR3 runs 12 residues. Germline V gene sequence: CDR1 MNHEY, CDR2 SVGAGI.